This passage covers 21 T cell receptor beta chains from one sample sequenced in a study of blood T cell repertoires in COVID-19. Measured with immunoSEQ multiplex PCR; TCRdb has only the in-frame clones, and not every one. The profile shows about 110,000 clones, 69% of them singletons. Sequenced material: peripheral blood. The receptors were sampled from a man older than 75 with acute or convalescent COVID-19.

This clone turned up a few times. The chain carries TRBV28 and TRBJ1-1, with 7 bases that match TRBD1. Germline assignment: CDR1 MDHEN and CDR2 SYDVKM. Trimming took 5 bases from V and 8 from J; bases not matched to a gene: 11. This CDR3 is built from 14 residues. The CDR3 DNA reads TGTGCCAGCAGTCCTACCGGGACAGCTGACGAAGCTTTCTTT. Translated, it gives CASSPTGTADEAFF.

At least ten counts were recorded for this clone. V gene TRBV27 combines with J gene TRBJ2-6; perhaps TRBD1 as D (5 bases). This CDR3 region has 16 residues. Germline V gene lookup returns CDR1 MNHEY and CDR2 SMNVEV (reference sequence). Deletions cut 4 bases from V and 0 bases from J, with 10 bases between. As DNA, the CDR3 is TGTGCCAGCAGTTCACAGGTCCTCTCTGGGGCCAACGTCCTGACTTTC. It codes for CASSSQVLSGANVLTF.

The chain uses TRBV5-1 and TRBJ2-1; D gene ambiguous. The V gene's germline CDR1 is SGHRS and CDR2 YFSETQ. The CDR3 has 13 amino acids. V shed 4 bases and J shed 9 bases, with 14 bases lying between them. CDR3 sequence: CASSEQLTGEQFF. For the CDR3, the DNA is TGCGCCAGCAGCGAGCAGTTGACTGGTGAGCAGTTCTTC.

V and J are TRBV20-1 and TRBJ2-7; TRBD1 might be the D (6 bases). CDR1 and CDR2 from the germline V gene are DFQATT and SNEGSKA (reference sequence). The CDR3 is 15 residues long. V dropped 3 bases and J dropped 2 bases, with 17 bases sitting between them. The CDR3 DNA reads TGCAGTGCTAGTTTTAACGGCAGGGGCCCCTACGAGCAGTACTTC. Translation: CSASFNGRGPYEQYF.

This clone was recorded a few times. CDR3: CASSGDRGNTGELFF. In nucleotides, the CDR3 is TGTGCCAGCAGTGGGGACAGGGGGAACACCGGGGAGCTGTTTTTT. This chain connects TRBV2 to TRBJ2-2; 10 bases agree with TRBD1. Germline values: CDR1 SNHLY, CDR2 FYNNEI. V shed 4 bases and J 1 base; nucleotides not matched to a gene: 0. This CDR3 comprises 15 residues.

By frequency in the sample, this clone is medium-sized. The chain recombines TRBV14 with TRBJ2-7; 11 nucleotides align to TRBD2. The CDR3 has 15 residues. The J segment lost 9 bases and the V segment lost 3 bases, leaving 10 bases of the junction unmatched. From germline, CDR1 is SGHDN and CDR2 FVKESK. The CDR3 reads CASSQTGLAALGQYF. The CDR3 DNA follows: TGTGCCAGCAGCCAGACGGGACTAGCGGCCTTAGGGCAGTACTTC.

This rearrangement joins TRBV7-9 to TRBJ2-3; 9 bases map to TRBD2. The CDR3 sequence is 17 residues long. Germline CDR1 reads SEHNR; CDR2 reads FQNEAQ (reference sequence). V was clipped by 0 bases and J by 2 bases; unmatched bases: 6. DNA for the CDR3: TGTGCCAGCAGCTTAGCGAGTGGCGGGAGGGCCACAGATACGCAGTATTTT. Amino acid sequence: CASSLASGGRATDTQYF.

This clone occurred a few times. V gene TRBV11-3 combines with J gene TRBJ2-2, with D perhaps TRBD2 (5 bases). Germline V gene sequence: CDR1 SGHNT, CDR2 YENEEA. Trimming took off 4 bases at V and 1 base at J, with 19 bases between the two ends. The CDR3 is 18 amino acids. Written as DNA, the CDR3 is TGTGCCAGCAGCTCCCCGGGCTCTAGCAATCTGAACACCGGGGAGCTGTTTTTT. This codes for CASSSPGSSNLNTGELFF.

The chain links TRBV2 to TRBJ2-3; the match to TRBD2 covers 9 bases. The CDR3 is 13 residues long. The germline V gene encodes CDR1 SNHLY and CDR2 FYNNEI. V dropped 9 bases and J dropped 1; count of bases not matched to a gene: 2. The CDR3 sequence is CASKREGTDTQYF. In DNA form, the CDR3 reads TGTGCCAGTAAGCGGGAGGGCACAGATACGCAGTATTTT. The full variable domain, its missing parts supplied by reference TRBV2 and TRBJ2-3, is EPEVTQTPSHQVTQMGQEVILRCVPISNHLYFYWYRQILGQKVEFLVSFYNNEISEKSEIFDDQFSVERPDGSNFTLKIRSTKLEDSAMYFCASKREGTDTQYFGPGTRLTVL.

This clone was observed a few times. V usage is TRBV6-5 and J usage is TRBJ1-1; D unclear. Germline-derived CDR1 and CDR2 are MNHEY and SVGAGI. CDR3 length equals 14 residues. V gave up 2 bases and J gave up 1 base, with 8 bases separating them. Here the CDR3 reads CASSYVSSNTEAFF. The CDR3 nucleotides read TGTGCCAGCAGTTACGTCAGTTCGAACACTGAAGCTTTCTTT.

The CDR3 reads CASSPSGRAGSGELFF. DNA of the CDR3: TGCGCCAGCAGCCCTAGCGGGAGGGCCGGGTCCGGGGAGCTGTTTTTT. The chain is built from TRBV5-1 and TRBJ2-2, with TRBD2 matching 12 bases. The junction had 7 bases not matched to a gene; V was cut back by 4 bases and J by 6 bases. The CDR3 is made up of 16 amino acids. Germline assignment: CDR1 SGHRS and CDR2 YFSETQ. Drawing the rest from reference TRBV5-1 and TRBJ2-2, the complete variable domain is KAGVTQTPRYLIKTRGQQVTLSCSPISGHRSVSWYQQTPGQGLQFLFEYFSETQRNKGNFPGRFSGRQFSNSRSEMNVSTLELGDSALYLCASSPSGRAGSGELFFGEGSRLTVL.

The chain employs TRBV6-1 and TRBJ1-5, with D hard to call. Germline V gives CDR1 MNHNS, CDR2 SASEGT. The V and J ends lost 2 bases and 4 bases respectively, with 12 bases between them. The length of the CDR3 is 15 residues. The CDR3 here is CASSELALENQPQHF. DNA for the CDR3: TGTGCCAGCAGTGAATTAGCGTTGGAGAATCAGCCCCAGCATTTT.

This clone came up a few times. The DNA of the CDR3 is TGCGCCAGCAGCCCAACAACAATGTCTGGAAACACCATATATTTT. It yields the protein CASSPTTMSGNTIYF. The V and J genes are TRBV5-1 and TRBJ1-3; D call uncertain. Germline-derived CDR1 and CDR2 are SGHRS and YFSETQ. The CDR3 loop spans 15 amino acids. V gave up 4 bases and J gave up 1 base, with 12 bases separating them.

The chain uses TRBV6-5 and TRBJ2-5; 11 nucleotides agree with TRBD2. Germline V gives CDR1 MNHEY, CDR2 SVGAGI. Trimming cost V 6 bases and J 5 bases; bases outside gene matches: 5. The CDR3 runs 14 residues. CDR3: CASRHSSGGETQYF. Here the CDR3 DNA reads TGTGCCAGCAGACACTCTAGCGGGGGGGAGACCCAGTACTTC.

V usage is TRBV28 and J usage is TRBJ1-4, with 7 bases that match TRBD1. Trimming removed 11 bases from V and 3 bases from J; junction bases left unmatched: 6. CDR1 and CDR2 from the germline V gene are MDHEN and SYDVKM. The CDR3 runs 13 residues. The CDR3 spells CAGGRGANEKLFF. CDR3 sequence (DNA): TGTGCCGGCGGCAGGGGGGCTAATGAAAAACTGTTTTTT.

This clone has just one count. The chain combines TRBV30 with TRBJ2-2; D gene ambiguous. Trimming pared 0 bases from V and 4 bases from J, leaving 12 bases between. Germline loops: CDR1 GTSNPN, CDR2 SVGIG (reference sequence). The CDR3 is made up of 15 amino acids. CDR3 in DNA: TGTGCCTGGAGTGTACTGGCAGGCGTCACCGGGGAGCTGTTTTTT. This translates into CAWSVLAGVTGELFF.

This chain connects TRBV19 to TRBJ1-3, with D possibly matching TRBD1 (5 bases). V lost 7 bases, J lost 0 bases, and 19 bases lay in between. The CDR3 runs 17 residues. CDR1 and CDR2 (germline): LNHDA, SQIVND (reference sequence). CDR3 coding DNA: TGTGCCAGTACCAAAGGAAGTCAGGGTTTCTCTGGAAACACCATATATTTT. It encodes CASTKGSQGFSGNTIYF. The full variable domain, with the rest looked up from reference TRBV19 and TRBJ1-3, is DGGITQSPKYLFRKEGQNVTLSCEQNLNHDAMYWYRQDPGQGLRLIYYSQIVNDFQKGDIAEGYSVSREKKESFPLTVTSAQKNPTAFYLCASTKGSQGFSGNTIYFGEGSWLTVV.

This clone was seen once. In DNA, the CDR3 is TGCGCCAGCAGCCCCCTAGTGTCTGGGGCCAACGTCCTGACTTTC. Protein: CASSPLVSGANVLTF. The V gene is TRBV4-3, the J gene TRBJ2-6; D is uncertain. The germline V gene encodes CDR1 LGHNA and CDR2 YSLEER. CDR3 size: 15 residues. V was trimmed by 4 bases and J by 1 base, leaving 8 bases between them.

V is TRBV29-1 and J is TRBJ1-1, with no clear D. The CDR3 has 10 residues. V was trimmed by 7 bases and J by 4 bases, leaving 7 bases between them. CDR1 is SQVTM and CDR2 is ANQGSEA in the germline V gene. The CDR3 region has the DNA TGCAGCGGAAAGAGCACTGAAGCTTTCTTT. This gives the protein CSGKSTEAFF.

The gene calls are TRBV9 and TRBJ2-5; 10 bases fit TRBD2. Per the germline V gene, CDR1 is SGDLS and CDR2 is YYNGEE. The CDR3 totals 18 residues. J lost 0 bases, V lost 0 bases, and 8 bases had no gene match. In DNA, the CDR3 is TGTGCCAGCAGCGTAGATGGAGCGGGAGGGCCGTACCAAGAGACCCAGTACTTC. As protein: CASSVDGAGGPYQETQYF.

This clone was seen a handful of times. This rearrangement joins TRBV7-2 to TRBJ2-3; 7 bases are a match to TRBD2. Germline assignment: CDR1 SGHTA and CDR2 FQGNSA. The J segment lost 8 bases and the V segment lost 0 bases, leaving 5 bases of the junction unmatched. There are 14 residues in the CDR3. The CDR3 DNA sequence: TGTGCCAGCAGCTTAGCTTGGGCTAGCGGTACGCAGTATTTT. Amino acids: CASSLAWASGTQYF.